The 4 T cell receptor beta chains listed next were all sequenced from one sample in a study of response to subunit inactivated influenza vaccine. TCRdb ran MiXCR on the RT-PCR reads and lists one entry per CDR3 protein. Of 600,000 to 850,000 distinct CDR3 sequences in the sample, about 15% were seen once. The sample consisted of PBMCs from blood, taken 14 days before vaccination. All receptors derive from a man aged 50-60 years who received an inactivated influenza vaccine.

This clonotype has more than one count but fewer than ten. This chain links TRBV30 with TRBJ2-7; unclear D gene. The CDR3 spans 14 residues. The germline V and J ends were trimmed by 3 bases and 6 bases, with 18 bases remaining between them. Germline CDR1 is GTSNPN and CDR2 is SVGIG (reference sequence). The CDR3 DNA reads TGTGCCTGGAGAAGTGGGGTTCTGTTGTCCGAGCAGTACTTC. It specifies CAWRSGVLLSEQYF.

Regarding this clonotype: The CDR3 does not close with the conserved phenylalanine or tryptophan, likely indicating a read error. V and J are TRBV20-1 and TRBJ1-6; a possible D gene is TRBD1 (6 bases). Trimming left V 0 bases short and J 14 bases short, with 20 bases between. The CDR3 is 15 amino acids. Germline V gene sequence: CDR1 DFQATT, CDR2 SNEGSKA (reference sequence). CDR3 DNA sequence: TGCAGTGCTAGAGATCTATCACAGGGTCGTTTTTCCCTCCACGTT. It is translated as CSARDLSQGRFSLHV.

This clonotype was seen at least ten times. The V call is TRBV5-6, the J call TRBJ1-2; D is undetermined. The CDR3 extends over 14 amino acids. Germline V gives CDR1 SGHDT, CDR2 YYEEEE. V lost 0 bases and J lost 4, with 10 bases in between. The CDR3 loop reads CASSLAGLSYGYTF. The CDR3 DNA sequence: TGTGCCAGCAGCTTGGCCGGACTGAGCTATGGCTACACCTTC.

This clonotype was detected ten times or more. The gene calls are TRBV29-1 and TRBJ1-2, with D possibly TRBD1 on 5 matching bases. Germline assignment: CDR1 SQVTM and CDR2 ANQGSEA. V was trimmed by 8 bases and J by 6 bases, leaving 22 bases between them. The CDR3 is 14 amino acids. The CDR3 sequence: CSTARLGTPDGYTF. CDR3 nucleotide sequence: TGCAGCACTGCCCGTCTCGGGACGCCTGATGGCTACACCTTC.